The subject of this entry is one TCR beta chain. Participants spanned ages about 18 to 100 years and resided in about 25 US areas. Germline V gene lookup returns CDR1 MNHEY and CDR2 SVGAGI. V lost 8 bases and J lost 5; bases outside the gene matches: 10. CDR3 size: 15 residues. This specimen belongs to a study of blood T cell repertoires in COVID-19. The overall study: Whether acute or convalescent, the COVID-19 samples came from the United States, Italy and Spain.

Sequenced by immunoSEQ multiplex PCR; TCRdb stores in-frame clones only, minus some. The sample records hundreds of thousands of clones, around 83% being singletons. The gene calls are TRBV6-5 and TRBJ2-2; 8 bases map to TRBD1. This sequence originates from a man aged 35-49 years who had been exposed to COVID-19. The sequencing sample was made of PBMCs or T cells enriched from blood (not recorded which). The CDR3: CASGFKTGVTGELFF. The CDR3 DNA follows: TGTGCCAGCGGGTTTAAGACAGGGGTTACCGGGGAGCTGTTTTTT.